The 22 T cell receptor beta chains below come from one sample, sequenced in a study of T cell responses to AZD1222 COVID-19 vaccine. Assay used: immunoSEQ multiplex PCR; TCRdb lists only in-frame clones, some missing. The sample consists of about 31,000 clones, 88% of them appearing once. The starting material was peripheral blood, obtained 28 days after the second AZD1222 dose. The receptors were gathered from an adult who received the AZD1222 COVID-19 vaccine.

The chain carries TRBV2 and TRBJ1-1; no clear D. Deletions cut 1 base from V and 3 bases from J, with 6 bases between. The CDR3 runs 13 residues. Germline V gene data show CDR1 as SNHLY and CDR2 as FYNNEI. The CDR3 loop is CASSEVGDTEAFF. For the CDR3, the DNA is TGTGCCAGCAGTGAAGTTGGGGACACTGAAGCTTTCTTT. The full variable domain, completed using reference TRBV2 and TRBJ1-1, is EPEVTQTPSHQVTQMGQEVILRCVPISNHLYFYWYRQILGQKVEFLVSFYNNEISEKSEIFDDQFSVERPDGSNFTLKIRSTKLEDSAMYFCASSEVGDTEAFFGQGTRLTVV.

The chain recombines TRBV7-2 with TRBJ1-2, with D possibly being TRBD1 (5 bases). CDR1 and CDR2 from the germline V gene are SGHTA and FQGNSA. Trimming removed 3 bases at V and 10 bases at J, with 21 bases between. The CDR3 length is 15 residues. The CDR3 DNA reads TGTGCCAGCAGCTTCCTTGGGGCGGGGGTTTCGGACTACACCTTC. Its translation: CASSFLGAGVSDYTF.

This sequence joins TRBV10-3 and TRBJ2-5; 7 bases fit TRBD2. This CDR3 is built from 13 residues. Looked up from germline, CDR1 is ENHRY and CDR2 is SYGVKD. J lost 5 bases, V lost 6 bases, and 6 bases had no gene match. Here the CDR3 reads CAIRSTSRETQYF. The CDR3 bases are TGTGCCATCAGATCGACTAGCAGGGAGACCCAGTACTTC.

J is TRBJ1-2 and V is TRBV29-1, with no clear D. Trimming pared 1 base from V and 7 bases from J, leaving 22 bases between. This CDR3 comprises 16 residues. The germline V gene has CDR1 SQVTM and CDR2 ANQGSEA. The CDR3 DNA reads TGCAGCGTTGAAGTTGATTCTGCGACCCCCGACGGTGGCTACACCTTC. Residues: CSVEVDSATPDGGYTF.

The chain joins TRBV19 to TRBJ1-1; D not certain. This CDR3 has 14 amino acids. The V end was cut by 2 bases, the J end by 2 bases, with 9 bases between. The germline V gene has CDR1 LNHDA and CDR2 SQIVND (reference sequence). The DNA of the CDR3 is TGTGCCAGTAGTATAAGTCCCGCAAACACTGAAGCTTTCTTT. This encodes CASSISPANTEAFF. The whole variable domain, remainder taken from reference TRBV19 and TRBJ1-1, is DGGITQSPKYLFRKEGQNVTLSCEQNLNHDAMYWYRQDPGQGLRLIYYSQIVNDFQKGDIAEGYSVSREKKESFPLTVTSAQKNPTAFYLCASSISPANTEAFFGQGTRLTVV.

For the CDR3, the DNA is TGTGCCAGTAGTTCCCATTCTACAGGGGGTCATGGTCCCCAGCATTTT. The encoded protein is CASSSHSTGGHGPQHF. The chain links TRBV19 to TRBJ1-5; TRBD1 matches 8 bases. The germline gives CDR1 LNHDA, CDR2 SQIVND (reference sequence). The CDR3 contains 16 residues. Germline trimming cut 5 bases from V and 10 bases from J; bases unmatched to any gene: 16.

The chain is built from TRBV11-3 and TRBJ1-6, with a weak D call TRBD1 (6 bases). V dropped 5 bases and J dropped 7 bases, with 9 bases sitting between them. The germline V gene encodes CDR1 SGHNT and CDR2 YENEEA. The CDR3 runs to 13 residues. CDR3 nucleotide sequence: TGTGCCAGCAGCCCGGACAGAAATTCACCCCTCCACTTT. Translation: CASSPDRNSPLHF.

The V call is TRBV6-5, the J call TRBJ2-2; tentatively, D is TRBD1 (5 bases). The CDR3 consists of 14 residues. Trimming shortened V by 3 bases and J by 6 bases, and 11 bases separated the two germline ends. Per germline, CDR1 MNHEY and CDR2 SVGAGI. CDR3 bases: TGTGCCAGCAGTTATTTTCAGGGTGCCGGGGAGCTGTTTTTT. It encodes CASSYFQGAGELFF.

The V gene is TRBV30, the J gene TRBJ1-1, with D maybe TRBD1 (6 bases). The germline V gene encodes CDR1 GTSNPN and CDR2 SVGIG (reference sequence). The V gene lost 4 bases and the J gene lost 5 bases, with 14 bases spanning the gap. The CDR3 has 13 residues. CDR3: CAWTAGARTEAFF. Here the CDR3 DNA reads TGTGCCTGGACCGCAGGGGCGCGGACTGAAGCTTTCTTT.

This clone is labeled as medium-sized. This sequence joins TRBV18 and TRBJ2-7; D gene uncertain. The CDR3 length is 15 residues. Per germline, CDR1 KGHSH and CDR2 LQKENI. V gave up 0 bases and J gave up 0 bases, with 9 bases separating them. The DNA of the CDR3 is TGTGCCAGCTCACCACCGAACATCTACTCCTACGAGCAGTACTTC. It translates to CASSPPNIYSYEQYF.

This clone appeared a few times. This chain uses TRBV7-9 with TRBJ2-3; tentative D call: TRBD2 (6 bases). CDR3 length: 15 amino acids. CDR1 and CDR2 (germline): SEHNR, FQNEAQ (reference sequence). V was trimmed by 5 bases and J by 6 bases, leaving 18 bases between them. In DNA form, the CDR3 reads TGTGCCAGCAGCAAAAGTGGAAGGGACTTGGATACGCAGTATTTT. It is translated as CASSKSGRDLDTQYF.

The chain carries TRBV28 and TRBJ2-3; 9 bases match TRBD1. The trim removed 2 bases at V and 4 bases at J, leaving 4 bases unmatched. CDR1 and CDR2 (germline): MDHEN, SYDVKM. This CDR3 has 15 amino acids. CDR3 coding DNA: TGTGCCAGCAGTTTACGGACAGGGGTGGCAGATACGCAGTATTTT. It translates to CASSLRTGVADTQYF.

About this clone: The sample carries other DNA sequences with the same CDR3. The J gene is TRBJ1-2, the V gene TRBV18; 10 nucleotides align to TRBD1. The length of the CDR3 is 14 residues. Germline trimming cut 2 bases from V and 5 bases from J; bases unmatched to any gene: 2. CDR1 and CDR2 (germline): KGHSH, LQKENI. The CDR3 nucleotides are TGTGCCAGCTCACCAGGACAGGGGGATTATGGCTACACCTTC. Amino acid sequence: CASSPGQGDYGYTF.

The chain couples TRBV2 to TRBJ2-7; D is possibly TRBD1 (5 bases). CDR3 length equals 12 residues. Between the trimmed V and J ends, which lost 3 bases and 2 bases, there was a span of 5 bases. Per the germline V gene, CDR1 is SNHLY and CDR2 is FYNNEI. The CDR3 region has the DNA TGTGCCAGCAGTGAGGGGCCCTACGAGCAGTACTTC. Protein: CASSEGPYEQYF.

This chain connects TRBV4-2 to TRBJ1-6; unclear D gene. The ends were cut back, 0 bases at V and 0 bases at J, with 6 bases in the middle. Looked up from germline, CDR1 is LGHNA and CDR2 is YNFKEQ. The CDR3 has 16 amino acids. This CDR3 reads CASSQDSGSYNSPLHF. As DNA, the CDR3 is TGTGCCAGCAGCCAAGATTCGGGCTCCTATAATTCACCCCTCCACTTT.

The V gene is TRBV5-1, the J gene TRBJ2-2; D is uncertain. The CDR3 consists of 15 residues. V shed 0 bases and J shed 4 bases, with 10 bases lying between them. Germline V CDR1 and CDR2: SGHRS, YFSETQ. The CDR3 sequence: CASSLAVSGTGELFF. The CDR3 DNA reads as TGCGCCAGCAGCTTGGCCGTCTCCGGCACCGGGGAGCTGTTTTTT.

V usage is TRBV5-1 and J usage is TRBJ2-3, with 12 bases matching TRBD1. CDR3 length: 17 amino acids. Trimming at V came to 3 bases and at J to 3 bases, leaving 8 bases not matched to a gene. CDR1 and CDR2 from the germline V gene are SGHRS and YFSETQ. The CDR3: CASSSGTGGRRTDTQYF. CDR3 in DNA: TGCGCCAGCAGCTCCGGGACAGGGGGCCGGAGGACAGATACGCAGTATTTT. The full variable domain, its missing parts supplied by reference TRBV5-1 and TRBJ2-3, is KAGVTQTPRYLIKTRGQQVTLSCSPISGHRSVSWYQQTPGQGLQFLFEYFSETQRNKGNFPGRFSGRQFSNSRSEMNVSTLELGDSALYLCASSSGTGGRRTDTQYFGPGTRLTVL.

The chain is built from TRBV18 and TRBJ1-4; D is perhaps TRBD1 (6 bases). Germline loops: CDR1 KGHSH, CDR2 LQKENI. There are 14 residues in the CDR3. V gave up 3 bases and J gave up 3 bases, with 8 bases separating them. CDR3 coding DNA: TGTGCCAGCTCACCCGGACAGCCTAATGAAAAACTGTTTTTT. Its protein product is CASSPGQPNEKLFF.

In this sample, this clone turned up a few times. The chain carries TRBV27 and TRBJ2-1; TRBD2 matches 9 bases. Germline V CDR1 and CDR2: MNHEY, SMNVEV (reference sequence). This CDR3 has 17 amino acids. Losses at the gene ends were 4 bases for V and 3 bases for J; bases not matched to a gene: 10. DNA of the CDR3: TGTGCCAGCAGTTCCCCCCAGGTAGCGGGGGACTACAATGAGCAGTTCTTC. As protein: CASSSPQVAGDYNEQFF.

Only one count was recorded for this clone. This chain uses TRBV27 with TRBJ2-7; D call uncertain. The germline CDR1 and CDR2 sequences are MNHEY and SMNVEV (reference sequence). The CDR3 loop spans 11 amino acids. V lost 2 bases to trimming and J lost 3 bases, with 2 bases between them. The CDR3 region is CASSLGYEQYF. The DNA of the CDR3 is TGTGCCAGCAGTTTAGGCTACGAGCAGTACTTC.

The rearrangement joins TRBV29-1 to TRBJ2-7; a weak D match, TRBD1 (5 bases). Trimming stripped 4 bases from V and 0 bases from J, with 16 bases between. Germline CDR1 and CDR2: SQVTM and ANQGSEA. CDR3 length: 15 amino acids. The CDR3: CSVVPTARSSYEQYF. The CDR3 DNA reads TGCAGCGTTGTACCGACAGCTCGGAGCTCCTACGAGCAGTACTTC.

This clone was detected a few times. This sequence joins TRBV7-2 and TRBJ1-5; D gene unclear. Germline V gene lookup returns CDR1 SGHTA and CDR2 FQGNSA. V lost 0 bases, J lost 5 bases, and 2 bases lay in between. CDR3 size: 12 residues. CDR3 loop: CASSLAYQPQHF. The CDR3 bases are TGTGCCAGCAGCTTAGCCTATCAGCCCCAGCATTTT.